This TCR beta chain stems from a study of blood T cells in healthy people across ages. Broader study findings: Age advanced and TCR beta diversity per million T cells fell, roughly linearly.

The donors, healthy Caucasians from Russia, were aged roughly 6 to 90. A word on this clonotype: What it binds is unknown. Possible read error: a much larger clone is one base away.

The CDR3 is 15 amino acids. In germline, CDR1 is SGHTA, CDR2 FQGNSA. Primed by a sample-barcoded 5' primer and a J-beta primer mix, a second PCR proceeded for about 7 to 11 cycles. Each cDNA molecule received a tag from a template-switch adaptor that had 12 random nucleotides. Every individual sample yielded 2.5 million or more paired-end reads (each containing CDR3). MiXCR was run by TCRdb on the 5' RACE reads, yielding one entry per CDR3 protein. The sample lists hundreds of thousands of distinct CDR3 sequences, over 40% seen once, with approximately 31% in the top ten. The chain is built from TRBV7-2 and TRBJ2-1, with TRBD2 matching over 7 bases. This clonotype originated in an elderly man in good health. The specimen was blood. In nucleotides, the CDR3 is TGTGCCGGCAGACTGGCTAGCGGAATTAGATATGAGCAGTTCTTC. Translation gives CAGRLASGIRYEQFF.